The clone carrying this T cell receptor beta chain was picked up a small number of times. Its antigen is undetermined. Amplification of TCR beta CDR3 regions used RNA as the template. During a first-round RT-PCR of the TCR CDR3, the HTBI primer set was used. TCRdb itself ran the multiplex PCR reads through MiXCR, one entry per CDR3 protein. The table has roughly 740,000 distinct CDR3 sequences, over 15% seen once; the top ten hold approximately 8%. From germline, CDR1 is MNHNS and CDR2 SASEGT. The CDR3 contains 14 residues. V shed 5 bases and J shed 5 bases, with 15 bases lying between them. Patients between 18 and 65 years old had hyperthyroidism, newly diagnosed and lasting under 2 months. This sample was taken from a study of T cells in Graves' hyperthyroidism and ophthalmopathy. Whole-study findings and limits: Also found in blood were most expanded thyroid clonotypes above 0.001. The model anticipated ophthalmopathy a median approximately six months pre-onset.

The chain uses TRBV6-1 and TRBJ2-5, with D possibly TRBD1 on 5 matching bases. What was sequenced was blood. The clonotype comes from a man aged 18 to 29 with Graves' hyperthyroidism. The CDR3 reads CASSNPGILETQYF. Written as DNA, the CDR3 is TGTGCCAGCAGTAACCCAGGGATTTTGGAGACCCAGTACTTC.